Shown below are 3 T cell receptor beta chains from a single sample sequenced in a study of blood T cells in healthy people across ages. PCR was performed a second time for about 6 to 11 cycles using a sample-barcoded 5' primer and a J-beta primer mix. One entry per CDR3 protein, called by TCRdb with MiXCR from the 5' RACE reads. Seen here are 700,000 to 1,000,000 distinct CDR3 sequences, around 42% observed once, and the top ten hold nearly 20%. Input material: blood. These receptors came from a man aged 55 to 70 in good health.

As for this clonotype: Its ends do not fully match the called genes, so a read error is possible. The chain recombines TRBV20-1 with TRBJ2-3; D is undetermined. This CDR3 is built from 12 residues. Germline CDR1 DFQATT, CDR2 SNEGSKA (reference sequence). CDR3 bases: TGCAATGCTAGAGGTCAGGTTGATACGCAGTATTTT. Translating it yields CNARGQVDTQYF.

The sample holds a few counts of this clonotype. The CDR3 DNA reads TGTGCCATCAGGAGACAGGGAGGGGATTACGAGCAGTACTTC. Residues: CAIRRQGGDYEQYF. This chain joins TRBV10-3 and TRBJ2-7; D may match TRBD1 or TRBD2 (7 bases each). Deletions cut 6 bases from V and 4 bases from J, with 16 bases between. Germline values: CDR1 ENHRY, CDR2 SYGVKD. The CDR3 runs to 14 residues.

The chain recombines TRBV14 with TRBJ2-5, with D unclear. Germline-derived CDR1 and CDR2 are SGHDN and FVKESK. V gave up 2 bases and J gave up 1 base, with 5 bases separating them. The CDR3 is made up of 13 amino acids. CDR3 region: CASSQFLQETQYF. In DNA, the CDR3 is TGTGCCAGCAGCCAATTTCTCCAAGAGACCCAGTACTTC.